This T cell receptor (beta chain) stems from a study of cytomegalovirus exposure and HLA in healthy donors. The PCR contained 60 Vbeta and 13 Jbeta primers. Profiling relied on immunoSEQ multiplex PCR, and the TCRdb table lists in-frame clones only, not all of them. The table records under 250,000 clones, 70% to 80% of them present only once. The CDR3 sequence is 15 residues long. V lost 7 bases and J lost 0; bases outside the gene matches: 8. From germline, CDR1 is MDHEN and CDR2 SYDVKM. The chain couples TRBV28 to TRBJ2-7; 8 nucleotides line up with TRBD2. This receptor was obtained from a male donor in good health and CMV-seronegative. The sequencing sample was made of PBMCs. The CDR3 DNA follows: TGTGCCAGCATGGGAGGAACTAGCGGCTCCTACGAGCAGTACTTC. The encoded protein is CASMGGTSGSYEQYF. Supplemented by reference TRBV28 and TRBJ2-7, the full variable domain reads DVKVTQSSRYLVKRTGEKVFLECVQDMDHENMFWYRQDPGLGLRLIYFSYDVKMKEKGDIPEGYSVSREKKERFSLILESASTNQTSMYLCASMGGTSGSYEQYFGPGTRLTVT.